The sequence of this TCR beta chain was determined in a study of OX40 agonist ivuxolimab in advanced cancers. General study results and limits: Dose levels from 0.1 to 3.0 mg/kg saw CD4+ and CD8+ blood T cells expand clonally by week 6.

V lost 5 bases and J 8 bases, leaving 13 bases between the germline ends. Germline CDR1 SGHRS, CDR2 YFSETQ. CDR3 length: 13 residues. The protocol was immunoSEQ multiplex PCR, while the TCRdb copy is restricted to in-frame clones and leaves out a portion. This sample has some 58,000 clones, with about 85% found just once. Note on this clone: Antigen specificity is unknown.

The chain combines TRBV5-1 with TRBJ1-4; D is unresolved. The origin of this receptor is an adult with an advanced solid tumor such as melanoma, head and neck, liver or kidney cancer. The sample was CD4+ or CD8+ T cells sorted from blood, taken in a trial of the OX40 agonist ivuxolimab. As DNA, the CDR3 is TGCGCCAGCAGGTCAGAGGGAGCAGAAAAACTGTTTTTT. This gives the protein CASRSEGAEKLFF.